This TCR beta chain was sequenced in a study of blood T cells in healthy people across ages. Germline CDR1 and CDR2: ENHRY and SYGVKD. V was clipped by 3 bases and J by 8 bases; unmatched bases: 17. The CDR3 loop spans 17 amino acids. This clonotype has a handful of counts. For the second PCR, which ran for roughly 6 to 12 cycles, a sample-barcoded 5' primer and a J-beta primer mix were used. One entry per CDR3 protein results from TCRdb running MiXCR on the 5' RACE reads. The profile covers over a million distinct CDR3 sequences, with roughly 24% appearing a single time and 0.75% taken by the ten largest. This sample also belongs to another study, concerning T cells of mothers and their children. That work adds: Barcodes for each sample and 2-4 random nucleotides were added by the M1S primer used in the second PCR.

The TCR sequence derives from a girl aged 2-10 years in good health. Sample: blood. The chain uses TRBV10-3 and TRBJ2-3; TRBD1 matches at 7 bases. The CDR3 nucleotides read TGTGCCATCAGTGACCTGAAACAGGGGCCCACCGCGGTTACGCAGTATTTT. Protein sequence: CAISDLKQGPTAVTQYF.